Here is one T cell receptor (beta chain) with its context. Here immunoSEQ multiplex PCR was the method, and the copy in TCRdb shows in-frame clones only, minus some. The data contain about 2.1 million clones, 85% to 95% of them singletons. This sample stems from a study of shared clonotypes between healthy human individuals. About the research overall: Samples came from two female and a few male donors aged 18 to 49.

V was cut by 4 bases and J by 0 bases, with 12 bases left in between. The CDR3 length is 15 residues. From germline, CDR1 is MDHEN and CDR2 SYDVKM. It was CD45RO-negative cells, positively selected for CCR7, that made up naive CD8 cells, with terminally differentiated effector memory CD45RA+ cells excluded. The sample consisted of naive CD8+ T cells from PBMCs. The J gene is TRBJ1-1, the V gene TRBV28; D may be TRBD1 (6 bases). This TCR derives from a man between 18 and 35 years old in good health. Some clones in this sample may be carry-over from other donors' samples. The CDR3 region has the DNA TGTGCCAGCAGTTCTTACAGGGAAATGAACACTGAAGCTTTCTTT. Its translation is CASSSYREMNTEAFF.